This T cell receptor beta chain was obtained from a study of blood T cell repertoires in COVID-19. Under the authors' procedure: Researchers report that nucleated cell counts were estimated from reference gene primer amplification. Using immunoSEQ multiplex PCR, the repertoire was profiled, and TCRdb retains in-frame clones only, with some absent. V, J and clone size derive from that table, while D and trimming were established from the DNA sequence. The table lists about 300,000 clones, about 93% of them singletons. Trimming removed 5 bases from V and 5 bases from J; junction bases left unmatched: 5. Germline CDR1 is MNHEY and CDR2 is SVGEGT. CDR3 size: 15 residues.

This TCR came from a woman aged 25 to 45 who had recovered from COVID-19. The V call is TRBV6-2 or TRBV6-3, the J call TRBJ2-3; TRBD2 matches at 12 bases. Sequencing was performed on PBMCs or T cells enriched from blood (not recorded which). CDR3: CASSGLGLAGDTQYF. CDR3 DNA sequence: TGTGCCAGCAGTGGCCTGGGACTAGCGGGAGATACGCAGTATTTT.